These 7 T cell receptor beta chains came from one sample sequenced in a study of T cells in Graves' hyperthyroidism and ophthalmopathy. Researchers took RNA transcripts and amplified the TCR beta CDR3 regions from them. Initially, a first-round RT-PCR of the TCR CDR3 employed the HTBI primer set. Using its own MiXCR run on the multiplex PCR reads, TCRdb lists one record per CDR3 protein. The sample yields a few hundred thousand distinct CDR3 sequences, about an eighth seen once. The sequencing input was blood. The receptors stem from a woman aged 18-29 years with Graves' hyperthyroidism.

This clonotype was counted only a few times. This could be a read error, since a much larger clone is one nucleotide away. V usage is TRBV12-3 or TRBV12-4 and J usage is TRBJ1-2; D remains ambiguous. This CDR3 contains 18 residues. V shed 7 bases and J shed 4 bases, with 28 bases lying between them. CDR3 region: CASNSFHGLGSFSYGYTF. CDR3 bases: TGTGCCAGCAATTCCTTTCACGGACTGGGGAGTTTTAGCTATGGCTACACCTTC.

This clonotype was picked up many times. The gene calls are TRBV3-1 and TRBJ2-1; 12 nucleotides match TRBD2. Germline CDR1 reads LGHDT; CDR2 reads YNNKEL (reference sequence). J was trimmed by 6 bases and V by 0 bases; bases with no gene match: 3. This CDR3 is built from 16 residues. The CDR3: CASSQEGLAGTNEQFF. The CDR3 DNA sequence: TGTGCCAGCAGCCAAGAAGGACTAGCGGGAACCAATGAGCAGTTCTTC.

This chain connects TRBV27 to TRBJ2-1; 8 bases match TRBD1. The germline V gene has CDR1 MNHEY and CDR2 SMNVEV (reference sequence). The CDR3 totals 18 residues. V was clipped by 6 bases and J by 4 bases; unmatched bases: 17. CDR3: CASSNLPWTGPDYNEQFF. CDR3 nucleotides: TGTGCCAGCAGCAATCTCCCGTGGACAGGGCCCGATTACAATGAGCAGTTCTTC.

V and J are TRBV14 and TRBJ1-2; 9 positions match TRBD1. This CDR3 has 16 amino acids. The germline V gene has CDR1 SGHDN and CDR2 FVKESK. The J segment lost 4 bases and the V segment lost 5 bases, leaving 11 bases of the junction unmatched. The CDR3 sequence: CASSLGTGISFYGYTF. For the CDR3, the DNA is TGTGCCAGCAGCTTGGGGACAGGGATTTCATTCTATGGCTACACCTTC.

This clonotype was detected ten times or more. This chain connects TRBV6-2 or TRBV6-3 to TRBJ1-6; no clear D gene. The germline V and J ends were trimmed by 7 bases and 6 bases, with 10 bases remaining between them. This CDR3 contains 13 residues. Germline V gene data show CDR1 as MNHEY and CDR2 as SVGEGT. The DNA of the CDR3 is TGTGCCAGCACGAACAGCATTAATTCACCCCTCCACTTT. It is translated as CASTNSINSPLHF.

The CDR3 nucleotides read TGTGCCAGCAGCCCGACGAGCTTGACAGATACGCAGTATTTT. Its protein product is CASSPTSLTDTQYF. The gene calls are TRBV9 and TRBJ2-3; D is unresolved. Germline V CDR1 and CDR2: SGDLS, YYNGEE. Trimming took 4 bases from V and 3 from J, leaving 12 bases between them. This CDR3 has 14 amino acids.

This clonotype was observed many times. The CDR3 spells CASSLTSEQFF. The CDR3 DNA reads TGTGCCAGCAGCCTGACCAGTGAGCAGTTCTTC. This chain connects TRBV7-2 to TRBJ2-1; D is unclear. V lost 5 bases and J 9 bases, leaving 8 bases between the germline ends. There are 11 residues in the CDR3. CDR1 is SGHTA and CDR2 is FQGNSA in the germline V gene.